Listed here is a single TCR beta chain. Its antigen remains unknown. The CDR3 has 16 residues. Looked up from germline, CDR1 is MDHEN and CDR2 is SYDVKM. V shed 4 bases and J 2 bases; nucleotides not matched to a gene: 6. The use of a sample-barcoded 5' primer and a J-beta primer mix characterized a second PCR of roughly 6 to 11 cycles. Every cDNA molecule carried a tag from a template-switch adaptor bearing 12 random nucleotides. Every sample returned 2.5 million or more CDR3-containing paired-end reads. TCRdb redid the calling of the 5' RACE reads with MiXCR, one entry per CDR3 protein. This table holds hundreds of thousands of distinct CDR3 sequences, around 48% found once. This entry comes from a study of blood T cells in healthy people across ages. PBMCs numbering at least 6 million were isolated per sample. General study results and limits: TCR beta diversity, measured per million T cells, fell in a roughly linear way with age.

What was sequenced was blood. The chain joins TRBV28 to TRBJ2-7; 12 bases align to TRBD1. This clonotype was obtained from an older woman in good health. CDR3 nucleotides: TGTGCCAGCAGTTCCGCGGGACAGGGGGCTCCCTACGAGCAGTACTTC. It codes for CASSSAGQGAPYEQYF.